This entry features one T cell receptor beta chain sequence. The V and J ends lost 0 bases and 7 bases respectively, with 16 bases between them. Germline CDR1 is SGHKS and CDR2 is YYEKEE (reference sequence). There are 16 residues in the CDR3. The entry originates in a study of shared clonotypes between healthy human individuals. Method: immunoSEQ multiplex PCR; TCRdb's copy keeps in-frame clones and lacks some. The sample records hundreds of thousands of clones, around 97% being singletons. The receptor's source is a woman aged 30 to 39 in good health. The sequencing input was naive CD4+ T cells sorted from blood. Sample subset: CD45RA+ positively selected. The genes are TRBV5-5 and TRBJ1-4, with D perhaps TRBD1 (5 bases). CDR3 DNA: TGTGCCAGCAGCTTGGCCGGGGGGACCTGGGGTGAAAAACTGTTTTTT. This encodes CASSLAGGTWGEKLFF.